A selection of T cell receptor beta chains follows, all from one sample in a study of blood T cell repertoires in COVID-19. TCRdb keeps only in-frame clones here, not all; method: immunoSEQ multiplex PCR. The table lists hundreds of thousands of clones, around 90% of them singletons. The sequenced sample consisted of PBMCs or T cells enriched from blood (not recorded which). Every receptor here comes from a young woman with acute COVID-19. The CDR3 runs from the conserved cysteine through the conserved F or W. Each record gives: J gene, D gene, clone size, V gene, CDR3 protein, CDR3 DNA. A D gene is named only where the DNA matches it firmly. Clone size is shown for a subset of rows, as once, few, many or a class of expanded clone.

TRBJ2-1 TRBD2 NA TRBV29-1 CSVEDRSSGAGSLFF TGCAGCGTTGAAGATAGGTCTAGCGGTGCGGGGAGTTTGTTCTTC
TRBJ2-1 NA NA TRBV19 CASSDLNYNEQFF TGTGCCAGTAGTGATCTAAACTACAATGAGCAGTTCTTC
TRBJ2-1 TRBD1 once TRBV6-5 CASSRGQTYNEQFF TGTGCCAGCAGTAGGGGACAGACCTACAATGAGCAGTTCTTC
TRBJ1-2 NA once TRBV6-5 CASSYSGEGWGGYTF TGTGCCAGCAGTTACTCGGGTGAGGGTTGGGGTGGCTACACCTTC
TRBJ2-3 NA NA TRBV19 CASSIGQGRWTDTQYF TGTGCCAGTAGTATCGGCCAGGGCCGGTGGACAGATACGCAGTATTTT
TRBJ1-6 NA NA TRBV19 CASSAKDSYNSPLHF TGTGCCAGTAGTGCCAAGGACAGTTATAATTCACCCCTCCACTTT
TRBJ2-1 NA NA TRBV5-6 CASSLLAVSYNEQFF TGTGCCAGCAGCTTGTTGGCTGTCTCCTACAATGAGCAGTTCTTC
TRBJ2-5 NA NA TRBV30 CAWSVGHRMETQYF TGTGCCTGGAGCGTGGGACATAGGATGGAGACCCAGTACTTC
TRBJ2-5 TRBD2 once TRBV10-3 CAIRLAAQETQYF TGTGCCATCAGACTAGCGGCACAAGAGACCCAGTACTTC
TRBJ1-3 TRBD1 NA TRBV28 CASSHRGQGGNTIYF TGTGCCAGCAGTCACAGGGGACAGGGAGGAAACACCATATATTTT
TRBJ1-5 TRBD1 NA TRBV7-8 CASSTLGQGVGQPQHF TGTGCCAGCAGCACATTAGGACAGGGCGTTGGTCAGCCCCAGCATTTT
TRBJ1-5 NA NA TRBV3-1/TRBV3-2 CASGPRHHNQPQHF TGTGCCAGCGGGCCACGGCACCACAATCAGCCCCAGCATTTT
TRBJ1-6 TRBD1 NA TRBV25-1 CASSDPQGAGSPLHF TGTGCCAGCAGTGATCCACAGGGGGCCGGTTCACCCCTCCACTTT
TRBJ2-5 TRBD1 NA TRBV6-6 CASSYPGGGQETQYF TGTGCCAGCAGTTACCCAGGGGGCGGCCAAGAGACCCAGTACTTC
TRBJ1-6 NA NA TRBV7-9 CASSLGHQNSPLHF TGTGCCAGCAGCTTAGGGCATCAGAATTCACCCCTCCACTTT